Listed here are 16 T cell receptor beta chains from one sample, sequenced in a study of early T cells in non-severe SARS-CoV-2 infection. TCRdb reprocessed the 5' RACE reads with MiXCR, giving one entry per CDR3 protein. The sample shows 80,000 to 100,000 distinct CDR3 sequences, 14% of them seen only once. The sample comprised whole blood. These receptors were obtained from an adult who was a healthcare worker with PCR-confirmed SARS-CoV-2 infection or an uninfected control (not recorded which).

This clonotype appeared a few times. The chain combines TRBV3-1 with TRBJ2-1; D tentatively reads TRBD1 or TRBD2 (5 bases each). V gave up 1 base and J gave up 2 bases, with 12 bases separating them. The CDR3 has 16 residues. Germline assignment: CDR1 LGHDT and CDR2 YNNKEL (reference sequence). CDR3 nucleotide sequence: TGTGCCAGCAGCCAAGTATCCCGGGGCCCCTACAATGAGCAGTTCTTC. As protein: CASSQVSRGPYNEQFF.

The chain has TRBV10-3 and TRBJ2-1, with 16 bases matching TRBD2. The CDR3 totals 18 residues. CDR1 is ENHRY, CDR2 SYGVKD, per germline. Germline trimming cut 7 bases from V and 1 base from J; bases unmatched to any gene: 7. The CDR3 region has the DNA TGTGCCATCACCCCGGGACTAGCGGGGGGGCCTTCCTACAATGAGCAGTTCTTC. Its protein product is CAITPGLAGGPSYNEQFF.

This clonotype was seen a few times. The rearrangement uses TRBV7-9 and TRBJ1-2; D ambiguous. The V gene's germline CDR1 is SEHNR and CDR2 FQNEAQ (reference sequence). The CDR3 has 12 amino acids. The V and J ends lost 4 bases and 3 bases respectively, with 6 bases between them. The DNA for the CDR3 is TGTGCCAGCAGCTGGCAGGACTATGGCTACACCTTC. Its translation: CASSWQDYGYTF. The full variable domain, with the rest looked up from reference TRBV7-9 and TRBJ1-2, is DTGVSQNPRHKITKRGQNVTFRCDPISEHNRLYWYRQTLGQGPEFLTYFQNEAQLEKSRLLSDRFSAERPKGSFSTLEIQRTEQGDSAMYLCASSWQDYGYTFGSGTRLTVV.

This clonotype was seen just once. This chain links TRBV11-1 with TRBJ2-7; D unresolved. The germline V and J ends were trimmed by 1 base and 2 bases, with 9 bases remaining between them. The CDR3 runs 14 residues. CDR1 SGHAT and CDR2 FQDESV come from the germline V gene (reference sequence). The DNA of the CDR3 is TGTGCCAGCAGCTTAGTAAGGACCACCTACGAGCAGTACTTC. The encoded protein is CASSLVRTTYEQYF.

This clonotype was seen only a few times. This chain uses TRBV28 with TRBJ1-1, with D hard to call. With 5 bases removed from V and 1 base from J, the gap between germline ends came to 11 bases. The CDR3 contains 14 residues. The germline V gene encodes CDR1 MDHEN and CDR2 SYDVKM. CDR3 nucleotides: TGTGCCAGCAGTAACTCGGCCACGAACACTGAAGCTTTCTTT. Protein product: CASSNSATNTEAFF. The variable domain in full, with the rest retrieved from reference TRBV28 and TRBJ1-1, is DVKVTQSSRYLVKRTGEKVFLECVQDMDHENMFWYRQDPGLGLRLIYFSYDVKMKEKGDIPEGYSVSREKKERFSLILESASTNQTSMYLCASSNSATNTEAFFGQGTRLTVV.

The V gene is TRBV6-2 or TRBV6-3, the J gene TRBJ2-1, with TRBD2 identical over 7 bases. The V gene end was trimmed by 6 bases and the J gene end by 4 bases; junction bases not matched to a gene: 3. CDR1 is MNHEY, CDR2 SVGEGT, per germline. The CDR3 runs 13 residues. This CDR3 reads CASRRGGYNEQFF. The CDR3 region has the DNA TGTGCCAGCAGGCGCGGGGGTTACAATGAGCAGTTCTTC.

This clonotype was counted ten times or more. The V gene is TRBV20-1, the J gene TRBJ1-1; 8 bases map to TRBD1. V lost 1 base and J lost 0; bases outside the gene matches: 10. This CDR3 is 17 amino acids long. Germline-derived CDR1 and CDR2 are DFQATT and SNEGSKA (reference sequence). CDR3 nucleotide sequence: TGCAGTGCTAGAGGGGCGGTCAGGGGGCTTGTGAACACTGAAGCTTTCTTT. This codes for CSARGAVRGLVNTEAFF.

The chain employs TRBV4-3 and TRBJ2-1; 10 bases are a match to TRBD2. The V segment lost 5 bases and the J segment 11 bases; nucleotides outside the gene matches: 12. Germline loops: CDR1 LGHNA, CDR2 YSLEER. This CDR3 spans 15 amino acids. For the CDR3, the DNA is TGCGCCAGCAGCGGTCCTAGCGGGGGCCGCCCACAGCAGTTCTTC. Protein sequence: CASSGPSGGRPQQFF.

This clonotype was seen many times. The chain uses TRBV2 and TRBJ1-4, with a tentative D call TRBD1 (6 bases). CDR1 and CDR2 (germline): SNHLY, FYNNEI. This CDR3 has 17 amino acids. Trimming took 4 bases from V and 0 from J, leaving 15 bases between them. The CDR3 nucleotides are TGTGCCAGCAGTGTACTGGACAGTTTTTCAACTAATGAAAAACTGTTTTTT. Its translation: CASSVLDSFSTNEKLFF.

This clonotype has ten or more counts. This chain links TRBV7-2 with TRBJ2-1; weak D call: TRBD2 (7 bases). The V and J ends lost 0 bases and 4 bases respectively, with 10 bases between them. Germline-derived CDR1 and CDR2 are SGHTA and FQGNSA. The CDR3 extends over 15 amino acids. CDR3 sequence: CASSLAGGPYNEQFF. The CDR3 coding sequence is TGTGCCAGCAGCTTAGCGGGGGGGCCTTACAATGAGCAGTTCTTC.

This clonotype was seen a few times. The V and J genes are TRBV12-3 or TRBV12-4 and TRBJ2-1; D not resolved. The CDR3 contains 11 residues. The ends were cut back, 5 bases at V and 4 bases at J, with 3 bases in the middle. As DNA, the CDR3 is TGTGCCAGCAGTGTGTACAATGAGCAGTTCTTC. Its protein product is CASSVYNEQFF.

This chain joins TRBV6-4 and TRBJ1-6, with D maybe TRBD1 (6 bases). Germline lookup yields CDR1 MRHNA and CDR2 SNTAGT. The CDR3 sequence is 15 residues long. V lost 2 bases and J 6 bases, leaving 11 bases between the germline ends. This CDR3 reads CASSDIGRGNSPLHF. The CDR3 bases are TGTGCCAGCAGTGACATCGGCAGGGGTAATTCACCCCTCCACTTT.

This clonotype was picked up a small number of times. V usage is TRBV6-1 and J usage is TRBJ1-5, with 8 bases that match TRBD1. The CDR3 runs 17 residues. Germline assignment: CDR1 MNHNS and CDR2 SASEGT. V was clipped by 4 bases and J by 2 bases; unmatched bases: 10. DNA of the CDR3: TGTGCCAGCAGTGGAAGGGCAGGGGGCCTCGGCAATCAGCCCCAGCATTTT. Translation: CASSGRAGGLGNQPQHF.

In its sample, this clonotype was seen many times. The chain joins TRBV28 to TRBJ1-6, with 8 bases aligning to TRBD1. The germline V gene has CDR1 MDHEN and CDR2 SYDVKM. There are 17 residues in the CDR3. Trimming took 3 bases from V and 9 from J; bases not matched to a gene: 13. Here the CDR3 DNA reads TGTGCCAGCAGTTTTCCCCTGGACAGGGATTCTGGTTCACCCCTCCACTTT. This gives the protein CASSFPLDRDSGSPLHF. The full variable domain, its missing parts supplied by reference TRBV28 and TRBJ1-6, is DVKVTQSSRYLVKRTGEKVFLECVQDMDHENMFWYRQDPGLGLRLIYFSYDVKMKEKGDIPEGYSVSREKKERFSLILESASTNQTSMYLCASSFPLDRDSGSPLHFGNGTRLTVT.

Here the CDR3 DNA reads TGTGCCAGCAGTGTTACCCAGGGACTAGCGGGGGGTTACAATGAGCAGTTCTTC. Translated: CASSVTQGLAGGYNEQFF. The chain has TRBV12-3 or TRBV12-4 and TRBJ2-1; 15 bases agree with TRBD2. V lost 5 bases, J lost 4 bases, and 9 bases stayed unmatched. The CDR3 runs 18 residues.

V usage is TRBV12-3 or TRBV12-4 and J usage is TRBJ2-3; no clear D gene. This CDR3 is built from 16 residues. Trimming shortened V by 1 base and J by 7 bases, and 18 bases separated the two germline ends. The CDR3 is CASSLDGTRRAYTQYF. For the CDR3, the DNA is TGTGCCAGCAGTTTAGACGGAACTCGCCGGGCTTATACGCAGTATTTT.